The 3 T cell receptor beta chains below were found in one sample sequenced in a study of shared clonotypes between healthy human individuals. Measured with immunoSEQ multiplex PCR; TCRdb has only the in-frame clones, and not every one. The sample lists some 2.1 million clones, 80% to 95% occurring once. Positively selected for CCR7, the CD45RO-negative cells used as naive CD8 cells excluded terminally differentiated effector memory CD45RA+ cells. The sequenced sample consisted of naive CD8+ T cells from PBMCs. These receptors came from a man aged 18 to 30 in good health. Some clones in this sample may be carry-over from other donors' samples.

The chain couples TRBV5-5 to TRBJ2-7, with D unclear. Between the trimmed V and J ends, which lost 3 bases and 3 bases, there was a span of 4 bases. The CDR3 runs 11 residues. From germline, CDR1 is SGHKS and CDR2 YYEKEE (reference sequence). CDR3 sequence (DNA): TGTGCCAGCAGCTGGGGCTACGAGCAGTACTTC. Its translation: CASSWGYEQYF.

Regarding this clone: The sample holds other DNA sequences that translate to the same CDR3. CDR3 nucleotide sequence: TGCAGCGCAGTCGGGGGCACCGGGGAGCTGTTTTTT. As protein: CSAVGGTGELFF. J is TRBJ2-2 and V is TRBV29-1; tentative D call: TRBD2 (6 bases). The V end lost 7 bases, the J end lost 4 bases, and 10 bases lay between the germline ends. Germline CDR1 and CDR2: SQVTM and ANQGSEA. The CDR3 has 12 residues.

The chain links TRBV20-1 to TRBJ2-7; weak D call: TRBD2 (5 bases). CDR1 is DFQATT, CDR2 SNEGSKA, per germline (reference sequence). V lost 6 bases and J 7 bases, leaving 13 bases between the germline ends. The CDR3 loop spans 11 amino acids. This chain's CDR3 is CSAGMRTEQYF. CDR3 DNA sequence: TGCAGTGCCGGTATGAGGACTGAGCAGTACTTC.